This TCR beta chain was sequenced for a study of T-cell memory formation after mild COVID-19. Study details: For the most part, TCR clusters were specific to one donor.

From 5'RACE with constant-segment primers came TCR alpha and TCR beta cDNA libraries that carried sample barcodes and UMIs. TCRdb re-analysed the 5' RACE reads in MiXCR, keeping a single row per CDR3 protein. The table shows hundreds of thousands of distinct CDR3 sequences, with roughly 22% occurring only once. General observations from the study: Pre-infection memory contained some responding clones, which suggested that cross-reactive memory had joined. Of the contracting clones, CD4+ ones lay mainly in CM and EM, and CD8+ ones in EMRA.

Comment on this clonotype: Its specificity is not known.

V gave up 0 bases and J gave up 1 base, with 9 bases separating them. Germline CDR1 is MGHRA and CDR2 is YSYEKL. The CDR3 is made up of 15 amino acids. Sequencing used PBMCs or a T cell subset sorted from them (not recorded which). This sequence originates from an adult woman who had mild COVID-19 (a few samples of this study predate the infection). Cell type and time point are not known. This sequence joins TRBV4-1 and TRBJ2-5; the D call may be TRBD1 or TRBD2 (5 bases each). The CDR3 spells CASSQDRDLQETQYF. The DNA for the CDR3 is TGCGCCAGCAGCCAAGATCGGGACCTCCAAGAGACCCAGTACTTC.